This T cell receptor (beta chain) comes out of a study of blood T cell repertoires in COVID-19. Overall study: Spain, Italy and the United States supplied samples that represented acute and convalescent COVID-19. The cDNA or gDNA used as material had been derived from T cells, B-cell-depleted T cells, or PBMCs.

In the source study's methods: Amplification of reference gene primers provided the estimated nucleated cell counts. Using immunoSEQ multiplex PCR, the repertoire was profiled, and TCRdb retains in-frame clones only, with some absent. The V and J calls and clone size come from that table; D and trimming were worked out from the DNA. The sample contains over 250,000 clones, about 73% of which appear only once. V lost 8 bases and J lost 3, with 11 bases in between. CDR1 and CDR2 from the germline V gene are MDHEN and SYDVKM. The CDR3 has 12 residues. This TCR came from a woman over 75 with acute or convalescent COVID-19. The J gene is TRBJ2-7, the V gene TRBV28; possibly TRBD2 for D (6 bases). The material sequenced was peripheral blood. The CDR3 is CASAGTLYEQYF. CDR3 in DNA: TGTGCCAGCGCCGGGACTCTCTACGAGCAGTACTTC. Full variable domain (rest looked up from reference TRBV28 and TRBJ2-7): DVKVTQSSRYLVKRTGEKVFLECVQDMDHENMFWYRQDPGLGLRLIYFSYDVKMKEKGDIPEGYSVSREKKERFSLILESASTNQTSMYLCASAGTLYEQYFGPGTRLTVT.